The 13 T cell receptor beta chains below were found in one sample sequenced in a study of cytomegalovirus exposure and HLA in healthy donors. A multiplex PCR was run with 60 Vbeta primers and 13 Jbeta primers. Clones were read by immunoSEQ multiplex PCR, and TCRdb kept only the in-frame ones, dropping some. Of some 110,000 clones in the sample, around three quarters are singletons; the top ten hold about 5%. Specimen: PBMCs. Receptors were obtained from a man over 45 in good health and CMV-seropositive.

This clone was counted a few times. V is TRBV6-1 and J is TRBJ1-6; tentative D call: TRBD1 (6 bases). V was clipped by 6 bases and J by 13 bases, with 16 bases between them. The germline V gene encodes CDR1 MNHNS and CDR2 SASEGT. CDR3 length: 13 residues. CDR3 amino acids: CASRTTGGIPLHF. The CDR3 DNA sequence: TGTGCCAGCAGGACGACAGGTGGCATTCCCCTCCACTTT.

V and J are TRBV5-4 and TRBJ2-1, with 12 bases that match TRBD2. This CDR3 region has 16 residues. J was trimmed by 7 bases and V by 3 bases; bases with no gene match: 8. Germline-derived CDR1 and CDR2 are SGHNT and YYREEE (reference sequence). CDR3 sequence (DNA): TGTGCCAGCAGCTCGGCTAGCGGGAGGGAAAGGAATGAGCAGTTCTTC. The encoded protein is CASSSASGRERNEQFF.

In this sample, this clone turned up a few times. This rearrangement joins TRBV7-2 to TRBJ1-1; no firm D call. Germline CDR1 reads SGHTA; CDR2 reads FQGNSA. Between the trimmed V and J ends, which lost 1 base and 1 base, there was a span of 7 bases. The CDR3 covers 14 residues. Here the CDR3 reads CASSLGHSNTEAFF. CDR3 nucleotides: TGTGCCAGCAGCTTAGGACACTCGAACACTGAAGCTTTCTTT.

This clone was recorded a few times. The V and J genes are TRBV5-4 and TRBJ2-5; the D gene is possibly TRBD2 (5 bases). Germline CDR1 is SGHNT and CDR2 is YYREEE (reference sequence). V was shortened by 0 bases and J by 4 bases, with 7 bases between the two germline ends. The CDR3 totals 13 residues. The CDR3 DNA follows: TGTGCCAGCAGCTTGGCGGGGTCAGAGACCCAGTACTTC. It encodes CASSLAGSETQYF.

V and J are TRBV18 and TRBJ1-5, with D possibly TRBD1 on 5 matching bases. CDR1 and CDR2 (germline): KGHSH, LQKENI. CDR3 length equals 15 residues. V shed 1 base and J shed 1 base, with 8 bases lying between them. In DNA form, the CDR3 reads TGTGCCAGCTCACCACAGGGGTCAAGCAATCAGCCCCAGCATTTT. It specifies CASSPQGSSNQPQHF.

The V and J genes are TRBV28 and TRBJ2-2; 8 nucleotides agree with TRBD1. V shed 4 bases, J shed 6 bases, and the junction held 10 bases outside the gene matches. CDR1 is MDHEN, CDR2 SYDVKM, per germline. CDR3 length equals 16 residues. This CDR3 is CASSSPDRGKSGELFF. The CDR3 nucleotides read TGTGCCAGCAGTTCACCTGACAGGGGTAAATCCGGGGAGCTGTTTTTT.

This clone was seen only a few times. The J gene is TRBJ1-5, the V gene TRBV6-1; D may be TRBD1 (5 bases). The CDR3 spans 15 residues. Germline V gene lookup returns CDR1 MNHNS and CDR2 SASEGT. Trimming removed 8 bases at V and 2 bases at J, with 16 bases between. This CDR3 is CASSERGGGNQPQHF. The CDR3 DNA sequence: TGTGCCAGCTCAGAGAGGGGAGGAGGCAATCAGCCCCAGCATTTT.

CDR3 nucleotides: TGTGCCGCCGCCTCTGGGGGCACTAATGAAAAACTGTTTTTT. Protein: CAAASGGTNEKLFF. The gene calls are TRBV30 and TRBJ1-4; tentative D call: TRBD1 (6 bases). V was trimmed by 8 bases and J by 2 bases, leaving 15 bases between them. The V gene's germline CDR1 is GTSNPN and CDR2 SVGIG (reference sequence). The CDR3 has 14 residues.

This clone came up a few times. The chain couples TRBV19 to TRBJ1-4; TRBD1 matches 9 bases. This CDR3 spans 18 amino acids. Per germline, CDR1 LNHDA and CDR2 SQIVND (reference sequence). The ends lost 5 bases at V and 3 bases at J; junction bases unmatched: 13. The CDR3 DNA follows: TGTGCCAGTAGTCTTTACCGGGACAGGGTTGTCGCTAATGAAAAACTGTTTTTT. Translating gives CASSLYRDRVVANEKLFF.

The chain has TRBV6-1 and TRBJ2-3; 8 nucleotides agree with TRBD2. The CDR3 runs 17 residues. Germline lookup yields CDR1 MNHNS and CDR2 SASEGT. V was pared by 4 bases and J by 1 base, with 10 bases of the junction left unmatched. As DNA, the CDR3 is TGTGCCAGCAGTGGAGCGGGAGCTTCTATTGGCACAGATACGCAGTATTTT. Translating it yields CASSGAGASIGTDTQYF.

The gene calls are TRBV19 and TRBJ2-5, with TRBD2 identical over 14 bases. The CDR3 has 19 residues. Germline loops: CDR1 LNHDA, CDR2 SQIVND (reference sequence). V gave up 5 bases and J gave up 4 bases; unmatched junction bases: 15. Here the CDR3 reads CASSLSPGTSGGRLETQYF. The CDR3 DNA reads TGTGCCAGTAGTCTCTCCCCTGGGACTAGCGGGGGCCGTCTAGAGACCCAGTACTTC.

This clone was counted only a few times. The rearrangement uses TRBV11-2 and TRBJ1-6, with D unresolved. CDR1 and CDR2 (germline): SGHAT, FQNNGV. V was shortened by 0 bases and J by 4 bases, with 7 bases between the two germline ends. The CDR3 covers 15 residues. CDR3 sequence: CASSLDSGYNSPLHF. CDR3 sequence (DNA): TGTGCCAGCAGCTTAGATTCGGGATATAATTCACCCCTCCACTTT. Based on the CDR3 plus reference TRBV11-2 and TRBJ1-6, the full variable domain is EAGVAQSPRYKIIEKRQSVAFWCNPISGHATLYWYQQILGQGPKLLIQFQNNGVVDDSQLPKDRFSAERLKGVDSTLKIQPAKLEDSAVYLCASSLDSGYNSPLHFGNGTRLTVT.

The chain uses TRBV7-2 and TRBJ2-7; 8 nucleotides match TRBD2. The junction had 5 bases not matched to a gene; V was cut back by 4 bases and J by 0 bases. The germline V gene has CDR1 SGHTA and CDR2 FQGNSA. The CDR3 sequence is 15 residues long. CDR3 DNA: TGTGCCAGCAGCTCAGAGAGCGGGAGCTCCTACGAGCAGTACTTC. It is translated as CASSSESGSSYEQYF.